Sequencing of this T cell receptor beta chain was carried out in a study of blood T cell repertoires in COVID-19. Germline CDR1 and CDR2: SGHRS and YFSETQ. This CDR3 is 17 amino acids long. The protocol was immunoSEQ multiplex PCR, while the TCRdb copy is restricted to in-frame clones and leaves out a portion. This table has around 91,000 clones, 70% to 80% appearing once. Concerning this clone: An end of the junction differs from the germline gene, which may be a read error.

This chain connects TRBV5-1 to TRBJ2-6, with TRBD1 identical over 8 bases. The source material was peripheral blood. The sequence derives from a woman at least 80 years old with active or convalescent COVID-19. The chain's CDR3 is CASSLKTGESGANVLTF. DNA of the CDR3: TGTGCCAGCAGCTTAAAGACAGGGGAGTCTGGGGCCAACGTCCTGACTTTC.